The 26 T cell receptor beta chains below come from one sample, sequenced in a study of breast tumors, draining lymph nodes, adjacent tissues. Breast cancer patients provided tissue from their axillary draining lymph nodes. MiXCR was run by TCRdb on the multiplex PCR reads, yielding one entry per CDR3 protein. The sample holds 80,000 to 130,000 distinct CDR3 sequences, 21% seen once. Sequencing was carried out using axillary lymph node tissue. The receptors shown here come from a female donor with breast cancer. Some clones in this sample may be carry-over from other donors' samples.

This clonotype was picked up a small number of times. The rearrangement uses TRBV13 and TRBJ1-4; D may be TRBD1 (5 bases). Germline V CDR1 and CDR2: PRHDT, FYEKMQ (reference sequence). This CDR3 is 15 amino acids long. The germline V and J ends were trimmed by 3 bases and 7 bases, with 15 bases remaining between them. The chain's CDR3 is CASSFSLGGVEKLFF. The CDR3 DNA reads TGTGCCAGCAGCTTCTCACTGGGAGGGGTTGAAAAACTGTTTTTT.

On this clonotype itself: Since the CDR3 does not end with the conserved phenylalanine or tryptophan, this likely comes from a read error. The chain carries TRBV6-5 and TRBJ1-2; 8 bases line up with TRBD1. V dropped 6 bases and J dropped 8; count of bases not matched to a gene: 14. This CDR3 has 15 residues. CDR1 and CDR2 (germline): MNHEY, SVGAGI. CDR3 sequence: CASSPTRTGTGGYTL. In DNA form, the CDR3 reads TGTGCCAGCAGCCCAACAAGGACAGGGACTGGGGGCTACACCCTC.

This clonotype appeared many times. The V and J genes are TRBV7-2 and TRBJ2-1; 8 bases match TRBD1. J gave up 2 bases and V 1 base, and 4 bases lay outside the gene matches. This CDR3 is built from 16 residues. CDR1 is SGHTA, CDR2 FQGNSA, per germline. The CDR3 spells CASSLDGTGPYNEQFF. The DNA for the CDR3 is TGTGCCAGCAGCTTAGACGGGACAGGCCCCTACAATGAGCAGTTCTTC.

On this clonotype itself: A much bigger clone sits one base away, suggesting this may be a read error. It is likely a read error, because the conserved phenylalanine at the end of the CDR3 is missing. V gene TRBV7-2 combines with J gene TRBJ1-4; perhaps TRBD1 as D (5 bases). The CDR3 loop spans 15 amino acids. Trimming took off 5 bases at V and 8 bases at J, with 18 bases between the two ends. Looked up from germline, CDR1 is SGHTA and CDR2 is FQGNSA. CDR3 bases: TGTGCCAGCAGCCGGGCGGGGCGCTTGGAGGAAAAACTGTTTATT. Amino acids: CASSRAGRLEEKLFI.

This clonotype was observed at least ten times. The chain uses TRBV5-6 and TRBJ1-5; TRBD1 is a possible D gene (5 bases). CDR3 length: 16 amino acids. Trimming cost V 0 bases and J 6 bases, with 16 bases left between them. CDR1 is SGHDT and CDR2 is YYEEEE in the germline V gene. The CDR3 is CASSLAGAGRGQPQHF. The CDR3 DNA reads TGTGCCAGCAGCTTGGCCGGGGCAGGGCGAGGTCAGCCCCAGCATTTT.

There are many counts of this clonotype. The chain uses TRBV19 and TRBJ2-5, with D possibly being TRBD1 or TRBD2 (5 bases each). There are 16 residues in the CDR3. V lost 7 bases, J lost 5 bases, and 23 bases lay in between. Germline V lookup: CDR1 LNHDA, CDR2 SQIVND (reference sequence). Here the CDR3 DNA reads TGTGCCAGTAATGCGGGTCGTGGGACGAAGAGGGAGACCCAGTACTTC. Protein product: CASNAGRGTKRETQYF.

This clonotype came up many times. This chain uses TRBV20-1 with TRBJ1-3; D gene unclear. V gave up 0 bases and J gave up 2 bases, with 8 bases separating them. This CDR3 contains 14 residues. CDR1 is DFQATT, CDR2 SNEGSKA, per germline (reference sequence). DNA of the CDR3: TGCAGTGCTAGAGACTTCAGCCCTGGAAACACCATATATTTT. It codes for CSARDFSPGNTIYF.

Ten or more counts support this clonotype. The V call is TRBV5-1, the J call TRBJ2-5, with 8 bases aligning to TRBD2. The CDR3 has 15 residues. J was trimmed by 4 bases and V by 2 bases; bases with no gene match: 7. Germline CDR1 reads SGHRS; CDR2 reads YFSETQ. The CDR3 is CASSFPAGAGETQYF. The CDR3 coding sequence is TGCGCCAGCAGCTTCCCAGCGGGAGCTGGAGAGACCCAGTACTTC.

CDR3 loop: CASSFSRENGSEQFF. The CDR3 coding sequence is TGTGCCAGCAGCTTTAGCCGGGAGAATGGTAGTGAGCAGTTCTTC. This chain uses TRBV7-9 with TRBJ2-1, with TRBD2 as a possible D gene (6 bases). The V gene's germline CDR1 is SEHNR and CDR2 FQNEAQ (reference sequence). The V end was cut by 3 bases, the J end by 9 bases, with 18 bases between. This CDR3 is built from 15 residues. Full variable domain (rest looked up from reference TRBV7-9 and TRBJ2-1): DTGVSQNPRHKITKRGQNVTFRCDPISEHNRLYWYRQTLGQGPEFLTYFQNEAQLEKSRLLSDRFSAERPKGSFSTLEIQRTEQGDSAMYLCASSFSRENGSEQFFGPGTRLTVL.

Here the CDR3 DNA reads TGTGCCAGCAGCTGGGGGGGACATAGCGAAGCTTTCTTT. Residues: CASSWGGHSEAFF. The chain couples TRBV7-9 to TRBJ1-1, with D possibly being TRBD1 (6 bases). Trimming shortened V by 4 bases and J by 8 bases, and 14 bases separated the two germline ends. CDR3 length equals 13 residues. Germline V gives CDR1 SEHNR, CDR2 FQNEAQ (reference sequence).

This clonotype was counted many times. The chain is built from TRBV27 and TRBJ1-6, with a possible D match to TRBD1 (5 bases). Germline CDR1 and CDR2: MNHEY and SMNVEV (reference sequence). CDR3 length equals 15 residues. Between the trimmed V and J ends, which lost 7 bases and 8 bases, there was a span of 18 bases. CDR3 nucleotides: TGTGCCAGCAACCCCGGAGGGGCAAGATATTCACCCCTCCACTTT. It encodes CASNPGGARYSPLHF.

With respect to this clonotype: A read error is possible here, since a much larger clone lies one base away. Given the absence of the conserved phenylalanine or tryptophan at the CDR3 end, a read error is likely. CDR3 DNA sequence: TGTGCCAGCAGCGACGTACTAGCGATGAGCTCCTACAATGAGCAGTTCCTC. Its translation: CASSDVLAMSSYNEQFL. This chain joins TRBV9 and TRBJ2-1; TRBD2 matches at 7 bases. This CDR3 contains 17 residues. Germline trimming cut 3 bases from V and 0 bases from J; bases unmatched to any gene: 9. The V gene's germline CDR1 is SGDLS and CDR2 YYNGEE.

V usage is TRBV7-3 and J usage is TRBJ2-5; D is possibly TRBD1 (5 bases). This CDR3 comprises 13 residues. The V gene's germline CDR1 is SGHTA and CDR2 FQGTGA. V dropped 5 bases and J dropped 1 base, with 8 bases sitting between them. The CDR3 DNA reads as TGTGCCAGCAGCGACAGAAGCCAAGAGACCCAGTACTTC. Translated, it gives CASSDRSQETQYF.

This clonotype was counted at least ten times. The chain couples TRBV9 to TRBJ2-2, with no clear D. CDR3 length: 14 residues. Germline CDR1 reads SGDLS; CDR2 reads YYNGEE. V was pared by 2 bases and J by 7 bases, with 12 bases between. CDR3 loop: CASSVRALGGELFF. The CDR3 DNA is TGTGCCAGCAGCGTCAGAGCTCTCGGCGGGGAGCTGTTTTTT. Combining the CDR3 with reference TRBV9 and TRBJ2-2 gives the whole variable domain DSGVTQTPKHLITATGQRVTLRCSPRSGDLSVYWYQQSLDQGLQFLIQYYNGEERAKGNILERFSAQQFPDLHSELNLSSLELGDSALYFCASSVRALGGELFFGEGSRLTVL.

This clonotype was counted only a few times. The CDR3 bases are TGTGCCAGCAGCCACCTTCCTTCTAGCGGTCCTTACAATGAGCAGTTCTTC. Its translation is CASSHLPSSGPYNEQFF. The rearrangement uses TRBV12-1 and TRBJ2-1; the table's TRBD2 call for D was not verified on the DNA. TRBV12-1 is a known pseudogene. The CDR3 has 17 residues.

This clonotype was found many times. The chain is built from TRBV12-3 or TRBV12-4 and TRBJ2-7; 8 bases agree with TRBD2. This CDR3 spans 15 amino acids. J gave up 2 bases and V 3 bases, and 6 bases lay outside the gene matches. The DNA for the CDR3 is TGTGCCAGCAGTTTTAGCGGGACTTTAGCCTACGAGCAGTACTTC. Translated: CASSFSGTLAYEQYF.

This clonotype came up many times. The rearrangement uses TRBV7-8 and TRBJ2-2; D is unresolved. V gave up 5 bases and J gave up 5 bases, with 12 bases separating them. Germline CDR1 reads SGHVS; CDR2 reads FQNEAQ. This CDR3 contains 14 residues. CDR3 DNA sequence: TGTGCCAGCAGCCTTCGCGCTCTGACCGGGGAGCTGTTTTTT. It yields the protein CASSLRALTGELFF.

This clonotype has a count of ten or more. CDR3: CASSERTGRKIESNQPQHF. DNA of the CDR3: TGCGCCAGCAGTGAGAGGACAGGGAGGAAGATTGAGAGCAATCAGCCCCAGCATTTT. The chain links TRBV10-1 to TRBJ1-5, with 8 bases lining up with TRBD1. The V segment lost 2 bases and the J segment 1 base; nucleotides outside the gene matches: 13. The CDR3 sequence is 19 residues long. Germline CDR1 and CDR2: WNHNN and SYGVQD (reference sequence).

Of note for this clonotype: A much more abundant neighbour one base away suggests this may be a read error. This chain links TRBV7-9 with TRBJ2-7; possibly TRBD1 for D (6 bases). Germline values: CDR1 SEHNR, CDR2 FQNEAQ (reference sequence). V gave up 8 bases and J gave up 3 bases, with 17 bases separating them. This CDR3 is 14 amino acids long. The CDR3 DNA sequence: TGTGCCAGCGGCCCAACCCGGGACAACTACGAGCAGTACTTC. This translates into CASGPTRDNYEQYF.

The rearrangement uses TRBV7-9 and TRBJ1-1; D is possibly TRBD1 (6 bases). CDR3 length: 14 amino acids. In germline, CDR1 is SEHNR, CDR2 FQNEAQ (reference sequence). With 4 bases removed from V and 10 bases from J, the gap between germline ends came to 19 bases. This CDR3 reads CASSSAGGRAGAFF. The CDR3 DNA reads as TGTGCCAGCAGCTCGGCGGGGGGCAGGGCGGGAGCTTTCTTT.

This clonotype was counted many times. Here the CDR3 DNA reads TGTGCCAGCAGCTCGCCGGGACGGGCCTACGAGCAGTACTTC. It specifies CASSSPGRAYEQYF. The chain uses TRBV7-2 and TRBJ2-7, with D perhaps being TRBD1 or TRBD2 (5 bases each). This CDR3 comprises 14 residues. CDR1 SGHTA and CDR2 FQGNSA come from the germline V gene. With 4 bases removed from V and 2 bases from J, the gap between germline ends came to 12 bases. The variable domain in full, with the rest retrieved from reference TRBV7-2 and TRBJ2-7, is GAGVSQSPSNKVTEKGKDVELRCDPISGHTALYWYRQSLGQGLEFLIYFQGNSAPDKSGLPSDRFSAERTGGSVSTLTIQRTQQEDSAVYLCASSSPGRAYEQYFGPGTRLTVT.

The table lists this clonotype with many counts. CDR3 sequence: CASSAGQGAELFF. CDR3 coding DNA: TGTGCCAGCAGCGCTGGACAGGGGGCGGAGCTGTTTTTT. The chain employs TRBV9 and TRBJ2-2; TRBD1 matches 11 bases. Germline CDR1 SGDLS, CDR2 YYNGEE. CDR3 length equals 13 residues. With V trimmed by 3 bases and J by 10 bases, 2 bases remained unmatched.

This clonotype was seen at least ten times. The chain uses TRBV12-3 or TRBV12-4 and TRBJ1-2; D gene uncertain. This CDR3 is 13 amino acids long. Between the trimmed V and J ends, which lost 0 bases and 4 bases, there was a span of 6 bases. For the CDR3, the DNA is TGTGCCAGCAGTTTAGCAGGGTTCTATGGCTACACCTTC. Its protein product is CASSLAGFYGYTF.

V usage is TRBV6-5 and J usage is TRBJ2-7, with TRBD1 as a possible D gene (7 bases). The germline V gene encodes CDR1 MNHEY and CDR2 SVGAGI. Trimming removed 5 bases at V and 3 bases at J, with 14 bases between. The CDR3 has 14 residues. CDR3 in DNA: TGTGCCAGCAGTGGAGGGGGCATAGTCTACGAGCAGTACTTC. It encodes CASSGGGIVYEQYF.

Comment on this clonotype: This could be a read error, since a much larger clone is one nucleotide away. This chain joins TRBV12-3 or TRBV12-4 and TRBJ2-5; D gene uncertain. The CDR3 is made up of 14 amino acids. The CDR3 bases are TGTGCCAGCGGTTTAGGTGGGCAGCAAGAGACCCAGTACTTC. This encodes CASGLGGQQETQYF.

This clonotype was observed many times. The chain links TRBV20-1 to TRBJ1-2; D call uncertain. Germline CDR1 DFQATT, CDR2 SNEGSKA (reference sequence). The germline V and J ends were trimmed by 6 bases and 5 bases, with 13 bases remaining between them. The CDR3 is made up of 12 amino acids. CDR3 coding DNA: TGCAGTGCCCCGAGAGGGCGGTATGGCTACACCTTC. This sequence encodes CSAPRGRYGYTF.